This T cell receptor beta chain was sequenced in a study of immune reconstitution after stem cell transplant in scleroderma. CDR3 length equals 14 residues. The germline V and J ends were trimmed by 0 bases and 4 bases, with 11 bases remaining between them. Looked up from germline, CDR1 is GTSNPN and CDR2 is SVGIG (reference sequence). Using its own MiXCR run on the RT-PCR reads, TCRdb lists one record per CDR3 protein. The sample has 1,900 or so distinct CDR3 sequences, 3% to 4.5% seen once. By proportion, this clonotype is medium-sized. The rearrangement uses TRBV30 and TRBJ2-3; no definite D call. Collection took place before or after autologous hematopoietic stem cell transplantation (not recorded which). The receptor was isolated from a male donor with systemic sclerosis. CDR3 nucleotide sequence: TGTGCCTGGAGTGTCGGCCCTGGGGCAGATACGCAGTATTTT. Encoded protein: CAWSVGPGADTQYF.